This T cell receptor beta chain derives from a study of blood T cells in healthy people across ages. Alongside a J-beta primer mix, a sample-barcoded 5' primer served in a second PCR lasting about 7 to 11 cycles. TCRdb itself ran the 5' RACE reads through MiXCR, one entry per CDR3 protein. The sample yields approximately 800,000 distinct CDR3 sequences, 25% seen once. The CDR3 runs 15 residues. The V gene's germline CDR1 is LNHNV and CDR2 YYDKDF (reference sequence). Trimming took 3 bases from V and 4 from J, leaving 13 bases between them. These data were also reused for a study on T cells of mothers and their children.

Sequenced sample: blood. The chain is built from TRBV15 and TRBJ2-1; D is unclear. The TCR originated in a boy between 10 and 17 years old in good health. The DNA for the CDR3 is TGTGCCACCAGCAGTATAGATGACCTGTACAATGAGCAGTTCTTC. Amino acid sequence: CATSSIDDLYNEQFF. Full variable domain (outside the CDR3, taken from reference TRBV15 and TRBJ2-1): DAMVIQNPRYQVTQFGKPVTLSCSQTLNHNVMYWYQQKSSQAPKLLFHYYDKDFNNEADTPDNFQSRRPNTSFCFLDIRSPGLGDTAMYLCATSSIDDLYNEQFFGPGTRLTVL.